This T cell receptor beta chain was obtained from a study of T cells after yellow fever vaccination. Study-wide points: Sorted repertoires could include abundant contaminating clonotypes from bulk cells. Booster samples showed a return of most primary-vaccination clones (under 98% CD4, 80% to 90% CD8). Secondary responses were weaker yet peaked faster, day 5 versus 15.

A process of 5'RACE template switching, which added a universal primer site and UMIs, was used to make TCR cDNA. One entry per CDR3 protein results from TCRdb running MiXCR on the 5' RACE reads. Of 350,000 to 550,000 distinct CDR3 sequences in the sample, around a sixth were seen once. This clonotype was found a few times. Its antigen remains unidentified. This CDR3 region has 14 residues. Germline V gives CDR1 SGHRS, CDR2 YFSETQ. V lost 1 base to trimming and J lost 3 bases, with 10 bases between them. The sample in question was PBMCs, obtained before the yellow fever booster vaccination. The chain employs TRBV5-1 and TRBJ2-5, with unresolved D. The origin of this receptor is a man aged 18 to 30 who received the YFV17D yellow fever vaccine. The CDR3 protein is CASSLLDREETQYF. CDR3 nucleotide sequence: TGCGCCAGCAGCTTGTTAGACCGGGAAGAGACCCAGTACTTC.